Each of the 27 T cell receptor beta chains below was sequenced from the same sample in a study of CD8+CD57+ T cells in acquired aplastic anemia. CDR3 and TCR beta VDJ profiling relied on genomic DNA as the template. TCRdb re-called the reads with MiXCR, one entry per CDR3 protein. The sample contains 200,000 to 250,000 distinct CDR3 sequences, less than 75% of which appear only once. CD8+CD57+ cell expansion had been shown by flow cytometry in patients chosen for sequencing. The sample taken for sequencing was sorted CD4+, CD8+, or CD8+CD57+ T cells (not recorded which) from PBMCs. The source is a human donor with aplastic anemia.

Ten or more counts support this clonotype. This chain connects TRBV10-1 to TRBJ2-2; D perhaps matches TRBD1 (6 bases). The germline gives CDR1 WNHNN, CDR2 SYGVQD (reference sequence). Trimming shortened V by 0 bases and J by 3 bases, and 11 bases separated the two germline ends. This CDR3 is built from 16 residues. The CDR3 nucleotides are TGCGCCAGCAGTGAGTCCAGGGGCCGGGACACCGGGGAGCTGTTTTTT. Amino acid sequence: CASSESRGRDTGELFF.

In its sample, this clonotype was seen a few times. CDR3 sequence: CASRDRAMYNEQFF. CDR3 DNA sequence: TGCGCCAGCAGAGACCGGGCCATGTACAATGAGCAGTTCTTC. V is TRBV5-1 and J is TRBJ2-1, with unresolved D. Germline CDR1 reads SGHRS; CDR2 reads YFSETQ. V dropped 5 bases and J dropped 4 bases, with 13 bases sitting between them. The CDR3 contains 14 residues.

This chain joins TRBV10-1 and TRBJ2-6; D tentatively reads TRBD1 or TRBD2 (5 bases each). Germline CDR1 is WNHNN and CDR2 is SYGVQD (reference sequence). The CDR3 is made up of 15 amino acids. V was pared by 0 bases and J by 4 bases, with 7 bases between. CDR3 nucleotides: TGCGCCAGCAGTGAGTCCGGGGCCGGGGCCAACGTCCTGACTTTC. Translation gives CASSESGAGANVLTF.

This clonotype was seen just once. This chain connects TRBV24-1 to TRBJ2-2; D gene unclear. The germline gives CDR1 KGHDR, CDR2 SFDVKD. V was clipped by 5 bases and J by 0 bases, with 12 bases between them. This CDR3 is 16 amino acids long. The CDR3 loop reads CATSAWQAPNTGELFF. CDR3 bases: TGTGCCACCAGTGCCTGGCAGGCCCCGAACACCGGGGAGCTGTTTTTT.

The chain joins TRBV20-1 to TRBJ1-2; no clear D. The CDR3 covers 12 residues. V was cut by 0 bases and J by 4 bases, with 6 bases left in between. Per the germline V gene, CDR1 is DFQATT and CDR2 is SNEGSKA (reference sequence). CDR3 protein: CSARDPSYGYTF. DNA for the CDR3: TGCAGTGCTAGAGACCCTAGCTATGGCTACACCTTC.

V is TRBV29-1 and J is TRBJ2-7; TRBD1 is a possible D gene (6 bases). The length of the CDR3 is 13 residues. The V gene's germline CDR1 is SQVTM and CDR2 ANQGSEA. The germline V and J ends were trimmed by 6 bases and 2 bases, with 14 bases remaining between them. The CDR3 coding sequence is TGCAGCGTATCCGGACAGACTACCTACGAGCAGTACTTC. Translated: CSVSGQTTYEQYF.

This clonotype has a handful of counts. This chain connects TRBV5-1 to TRBJ1-1; D is unresolved. V was shortened by 2 bases and J by 4 bases, with 9 bases between the two germline ends. The CDR3 spans 13 residues. Germline V gives CDR1 SGHRS, CDR2 YFSETQ. This chain's CDR3 is CASSFMGSTEAFF. The DNA of the CDR3 is TGCGCCAGCAGCTTTATGGGGAGCACTGAAGCTTTCTTT.

By share, this clonotype ranks as medium-sized. The chain combines TRBV12-3 or TRBV12-4 with TRBJ2-2; D remains unclear. Trimming shortened V by 3 bases and J by 4 bases, and 6 bases separated the two germline ends. The CDR3 spans 13 residues. The CDR3 DNA sequence: TGTGCCAGCAGTTTTAATCCCACCGGGGAGCTGTTTTTT. Protein: CASSFNPTGELFF.

This clonotype appeared once. V usage is TRBV9 and J usage is TRBJ1-4; D might be TRBD1 (6 bases). There are 15 residues in the CDR3. Germline V gene lookup returns CDR1 SGDLS and CDR2 YYNGEE. Trimming took off 3 bases at V and 7 bases at J, with 16 bases between the two ends. Here the CDR3 reads CASSGAGALGEKLFF. The CDR3 nucleotides are TGTGCCAGCAGCGGGGCAGGGGCATTAGGTGAAAAACTGTTTTTT.

The rearrangement joins TRBV9 to TRBJ1-2; the D gene is possibly TRBD1 (5 bases). The CDR3 runs to 17 residues. Germline V gene sequence: CDR1 SGDLS, CDR2 YYNGEE. Trimming shortened V by 3 bases and J by 1 base, and 19 bases separated the two germline ends. Here the CDR3 reads CASSGLMTAQLNYGYTF. CDR3 nucleotide sequence: TGTGCCAGCAGCGGCTTGATGACAGCACAACTTAACTATGGCTACACCTTC. Supplemented by reference TRBV9 and TRBJ1-2, the full variable domain reads DSGVTQTPKHLITATGQRVTLRCSPRSGDLSVYWYQQSLDQGLQFLIQYYNGEERAKGNILERFSAQQFPDLHSELNLSSLELGDSALYFCASSGLMTAQLNYGYTFGSGTRLTVV.

The chain combines TRBV7-3 with TRBJ1-6; 8 nucleotides align to TRBD1. This CDR3 is 15 amino acids long. Trimming removed 4 bases from V and 3 bases from J; junction bases left unmatched: 2. Germline values: CDR1 SGHTA, CDR2 FQGTGA. Here the CDR3 reads CASSSGQGYNSPLHF. CDR3 sequence (DNA): TGTGCCAGCAGCTCCGGACAGGGCTATAATTCACCCCTCCACTTT.

The rearrangement joins TRBV11-1 to TRBJ2-1; 11 nucleotides match TRBD2. The CDR3 totals 17 residues. The trim removed 4 bases at V and 4 bases at J, leaving 9 bases unmatched. Germline V CDR1 and CDR2: SGHAT, FQDESV (reference sequence). CDR3 sequence (DNA): TGTGCCAGCAGCTCCCTTCAGACTAGCGGGGCTTACAATGAGCAGTTCTTC. It is translated as CASSSLQTSGAYNEQFF.

The chain has TRBV10-3 and TRBJ1-1; a weak D match, TRBD1 (5 bases). The CDR3 contains 15 residues. V lost 0 bases and J 7 bases, leaving 15 bases between the germline ends. Germline CDR1 reads ENHRY; CDR2 reads SYGVKD. In DNA, the CDR3 is TGTGCCATCAGTGAGTCGGGGGGGGAGATTGGTGAAGCTTTCTTT. Translated: CAISESGGEIGEAFF.

Concerning this clonotype: At one boundary the junction diverges from the germline segment, which might be a read error. This chain joins TRBV7-9 and TRBJ2-3; a weak D match, TRBD1 (6 bases). The germline V gene has CDR1 SEHNR and CDR2 FQNEAQ (reference sequence). This CDR3 spans 15 amino acids. The CDR3 region is CASSLMRGSTDTQYF. As DNA, the CDR3 is TGTGCCAGCAGCTTAATGAGGGGGAGCACAGATACTCAGTATTTT.

The DNA for the CDR3 is TGTGCCAGCAGCTTGGCTAGCAGGGAAGACACCATATATTTT. Translation gives CASSLASREDTIYF. The gene calls are TRBV5-6 and TRBJ1-3, with D perhaps TRBD1 (5 bases). Looked up from germline, CDR1 is SGHDT and CDR2 is YYEEEE. V was clipped by 0 bases and J by 8 bases, with 12 bases between them. CDR3 size: 14 residues.

In its sample, this clonotype was seen a few times. The rearrangement joins TRBV7-9 to TRBJ2-7, with D perhaps matching TRBD1 or TRBD2 (6 bases each). There are 14 residues in the CDR3. CDR1 is SEHNR and CDR2 is FQNEAQ in the germline V gene (reference sequence). With 5 bases removed from V and 4 bases from J, the gap between germline ends came to 15 bases. The CDR3 sequence is CASSGGGLVYEQYF. Here the CDR3 DNA reads TGTGCCAGCAGCGGAGGGGGTTTGGTTTACGAGCAGTACTTC.

This clonotype has a count of ten or more. The chain combines TRBV20-1 with TRBJ2-1; 8 bases agree with TRBD1. The CDR3 is made up of 15 amino acids. V shed 6 bases, J shed 0 bases, and the junction held 7 bases outside the gene matches. Germline loops: CDR1 DFQATT, CDR2 SNEGSKA (reference sequence). The CDR3 reads CSAPHRGFSYNEQFF. For the CDR3, the DNA is TGCAGTGCACCTCACAGGGGGTTCTCCTACAATGAGCAGTTCTTC.

The V and J genes are TRBV7-3 and TRBJ2-3, with 8 bases that match TRBD2. This CDR3 comprises 17 residues. J was trimmed by 2 bases and V by 0 bases; bases with no gene match: 7. Germline CDR1 SGHTA, CDR2 FQGTGA. The CDR3 DNA reads as TGTGCCAGCAGCTTAACAGGATCGGGGGGGTTCACAGATACGCAGTATTTT. Translated: CASSLTGSGGFTDTQYF. The full variable domain, completed using reference TRBV7-3 and TRBJ2-3, is GAGVSQTPSNKVTEKGKYVELRCDPISGHTALYWYRQSLGQGPEFLIYFQGTGAADDSGLPNDRFFAVRPEGSVSTLKIQRTERGDSAVYLCASSLTGSGGFTDTQYFGPGTRLTVL.

At least ten counts were recorded for this clonotype. V and J are TRBV6-5 and TRBJ2-7; weak D call: TRBD1 (6 bases). Per germline, CDR1 MNHEY and CDR2 SVGAGI. The CDR3 is 13 amino acids. Trimming took off 5 bases at V and 0 bases at J, with 8 bases between the two ends. The CDR3: CASSTGNSYEQYF. The CDR3 DNA sequence: TGTGCCAGCAGTACAGGGAACTCCTACGAGCAGTACTTC.

This chain connects TRBV20-1 to TRBJ2-7; TRBD1 might be the D (6 bases). CDR3 length: 15 amino acids. Trimming stripped 0 bases from V and 1 base from J, with 13 bases between. CDR1 DFQATT and CDR2 SNEGSKA come from the germline V gene (reference sequence). CDR3 DNA sequence: TGCAGTGCTAGAGATCTCAGGGGCCGGTCCTACGAGCAGTACTTC. This encodes CSARDLRGRSYEQYF.

The chain couples TRBV5-1 to TRBJ2-7; 16 bases line up with TRBD2. CDR1 and CDR2 from the germline V gene are SGHRS and YFSETQ. The CDR3 is 16 amino acids. Trimming at V came to 7 bases and at J to 5 bases, leaving 9 bases not matched to a gene. The CDR3 protein is CASAAGTSGRAHEQYF. The CDR3 DNA is TGCGCCAGCGCGGCCGGGACTAGCGGGAGGGCCCACGAGCAGTACTTC.

This clonotype was counted ten times or more. The V gene is TRBV2, the J gene TRBJ2-7; D is possibly TRBD1 (6 bases). Germline assignment: CDR1 SNHLY and CDR2 FYNNEI. V gave up 3 bases and J gave up 2 bases, with 20 bases separating them. This CDR3 has 17 residues. This CDR3 is CASSDPGDTQGTYEQYF. CDR3 coding DNA: TGTGCCAGCAGTGATCCCGGGGACACCCAGGGGACCTACGAGCAGTACTTC.

At least ten counts were recorded for this clonotype. This chain joins TRBV30 and TRBJ2-7, with TRBD1 matching over 10 bases. Germline CDR1 is GTSNPN and CDR2 is SVGIG (reference sequence). CDR3 length: 14 residues. V gave up 1 base and J gave up 2 bases; unmatched junction bases: 2. For the CDR3, the DNA is TGTGCCTGGAGTGCCGGGACAGGGGCCTACGAGCAGTACTTC. It encodes CAWSAGTGAYEQYF.

The chain employs TRBV7-8 and TRBJ1-1; no definite D call. The V end lost 3 bases, the J end lost 7 bases, and 9 bases lay between the germline ends. Per germline, CDR1 SGHVS and CDR2 FQNEAQ. This CDR3 has 12 amino acids. The CDR3 here is CASSFGNGEAFF. The DNA for the CDR3 is TGTGCCAGCAGCTTCGGTAACGGTGAAGCTTTCTTT.

The chain links TRBV19 to TRBJ1-3; 7 bases fit TRBD1. V dropped 9 bases and J dropped 3; count of bases not matched to a gene: 11. Germline CDR1 is LNHDA and CDR2 is SQIVND (reference sequence). This CDR3 comprises 15 residues. CDR3 bases: TGTGCCAGCCGAATCGACAGGGCGTATGGAAACACCATATATTTT. Protein sequence: CASRIDRAYGNTIYF.

This clonotype has more than one count but fewer than ten. This chain joins TRBV19 and TRBJ2-7; D tentatively reads TRBD1 or TRBD2 (6 bases each). The germline V gene encodes CDR1 LNHDA and CDR2 SQIVND (reference sequence). The CDR3 loop spans 15 amino acids. V lost 4 bases and J lost 0, with 13 bases in between. CDR3 amino acids: CASSRRGEASYEQYF. CDR3 sequence (DNA): TGTGCCAGTAGTAGGAGGGGGGAGGCCTCCTACGAGCAGTACTTC.

The rearrangement joins TRBV7-8 to TRBJ2-1, with D possibly being TRBD1 (6 bases). V lost 8 bases, J lost 6 bases, and 14 bases lay in between. This CDR3 is 13 amino acids long. Per the germline V gene, CDR1 is SGHVS and CDR2 is FQNEAQ. The CDR3 sequence is CASGAADSNEQFF. The CDR3 DNA follows: TGTGCCAGCGGCGCCGCGGACAGCAATGAGCAGTTCTTC.